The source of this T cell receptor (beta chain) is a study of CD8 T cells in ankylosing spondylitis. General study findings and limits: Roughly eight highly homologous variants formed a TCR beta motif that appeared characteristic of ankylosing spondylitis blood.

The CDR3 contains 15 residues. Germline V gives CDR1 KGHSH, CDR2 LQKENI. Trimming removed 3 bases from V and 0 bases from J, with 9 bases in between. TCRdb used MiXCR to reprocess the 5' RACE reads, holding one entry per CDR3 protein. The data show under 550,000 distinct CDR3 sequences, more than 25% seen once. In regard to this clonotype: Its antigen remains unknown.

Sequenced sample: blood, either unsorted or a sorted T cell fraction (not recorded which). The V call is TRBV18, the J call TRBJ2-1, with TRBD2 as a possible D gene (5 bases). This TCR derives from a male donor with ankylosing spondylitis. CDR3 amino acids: CASSPLGSSYNEQFF. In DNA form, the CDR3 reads TGTGCCAGCTCACCTCTTGGGAGCTCCTACAATGAGCAGTTCTTC.